Below, 32 T cell receptor beta chains from the same sample are listed, as sequenced in a study of memory CD4+ T cells and cytomegalovirus serostatus. Produced via immunoSEQ multiplex PCR; TCRdb's table is partial and in-frame only. Among around 25,000 clones listed, around three quarters were seen once. The sort gate was single viable CD3+CD4+CD8-CD45RO+ cells for memory CD4+ T cells. Source material: memory CD4+ T cells from blood. All receptors come from an adult in good health and CMV-seronegative.

The gene calls are TRBV7-8 and TRBJ2-3; 10 bases agree with TRBD1. The CDR3 has 15 amino acids. Germline V gene sequence: CDR1 SGHVS, CDR2 FQNEAQ. V lost 4 bases and J lost 2; bases outside the gene matches: 3. The CDR3 is CASSSTGGHTDTQYF. The CDR3 DNA sequence: TGTGCCAGCAGCTCGACAGGGGGCCACACAGATACGCAGTATTTT.

This CDR3 is CASTEYNEQFF. In nucleotides, the CDR3 is TGTGCCAGCACGGAATACAATGAGCAGTTCTTC. This chain connects TRBV19 to TRBJ2-1; D not certain. The germline gives CDR1 LNHDA, CDR2 SQIVND (reference sequence). The CDR3 spans 11 residues. Trimming stripped 9 bases from V and 4 bases from J, with 7 bases between.

This chain links TRBV28 with TRBJ2-4; TRBD1 might be the D (6 bases). Trimming removed 3 bases at V and 1 base at J, with 7 bases between. The CDR3 runs to 14 residues. Germline V gives CDR1 MDHEN, CDR2 SYDVKM. This CDR3 is CASSFQGAKNIQYF. The CDR3 DNA reads as TGTGCCAGCAGTTTTCAGGGGGCCAAAAACATTCAGTACTTC. Full variable domain (missing parts from reference TRBV28 and TRBJ2-4): DVKVTQSSRYLVKRTGEKVFLECVQDMDHENMFWYRQDPGLGLRLIYFSYDVKMKEKGDIPEGYSVSREKKERFSLILESASTNQTSMYLCASSFQGAKNIQYFGAGTRLSVL.

With regard to this clone: The germline gene is not matched at one end of the junction; a read error may be the cause. This chain links TRBV10-2 with TRBJ1-2, with D maybe TRBD1 (6 bases). Looked up from germline, CDR1 is WSHSY and CDR2 is SAAADI. This CDR3 is 13 amino acids long. CDR3 sequence reads: CASSEVSGTRRSF. In DNA, the CDR3 is TGCGCCAGCAGTGAGGTGTCCGGGACACGGAGATCCTTC.

J is TRBJ2-3 and V is TRBV23-1; tentatively, D is TRBD1 (6 bases). TRBV23-1 is an ORF, with its function uncertain. Deletions cut 4 bases from V and 8 bases from J, with 10 bases between. CDR3 length: 12 amino acids. Written as DNA, the CDR3 is TGCGCCAGCAGTCCGCTCAGGGGTACGCAGTATTTT. It specifies CASSPLRGTQYF.

The chain couples TRBV7-2 to TRBJ2-7, with D tentatively TRBD1 (6 bases). This CDR3 comprises 14 residues. Per germline, CDR1 SGHTA and CDR2 FQGNSA. Trimming took 3 bases from V and 3 from J, leaving 12 bases between them. The CDR3 region is CASSFRDTLYEQYF. Written as DNA, the CDR3 is TGTGCCAGCAGCTTCCGGGACACCCTCTACGAGCAGTACTTC.

This chain uses TRBV5-6 with TRBJ2-7; D is unclear. The ends were cut back, 4 bases at V and 2 bases at J, with 16 bases in the middle. CDR3 length: 15 amino acids. Germline V lookup: CDR1 SGHDT, CDR2 YYEEEE. CDR3 sequence: CASSPARRYTYEQYF. The CDR3 DNA reads TGTGCCAGCAGCCCAGCAAGGAGATATACCTACGAGCAGTACTTC.

This clone was seen a few times. V and J are TRBV7-7 and TRBJ2-7, with D maybe TRBD1 (6 bases). There are 14 residues in the CDR3. V was clipped by 1 base and J by 2 bases, with 9 bases between them. The germline V gene encodes CDR1 SSHAT and CDR2 FNYEAQ (reference sequence). The CDR3 reads CASSLEQGAYEQYF. The DNA of the CDR3 is TGTGCCAGCAGCTTAGAACAGGGAGCCTACGAGCAGTACTTC.

The chain carries TRBV18 and TRBJ2-5; D call uncertain. CDR1 KGHSH and CDR2 LQKENI come from the germline V gene. Trimming cost V 3 bases and J 3 bases, with 5 bases left between them. The CDR3 runs 12 residues. This chain's CDR3 is CASSPAEETQYF. In nucleotides, the CDR3 is TGTGCCAGCTCACCGGCAGAAGAGACCCAGTACTTC. The complete variable domain, with remaining parts taken from reference TRBV18 and TRBJ2-5, reads NAGVMQNPRHLVRRRGQEARLRCSPMKGHSHVYWYRQLPEEGLKFMVYLQKENIIDESGMPKERFSAEFPKEGPSILRIQQVVRGDSAAYFCASSPAEETQYFGPGTRLLVL.

Here the CDR3 reads CASSLGTAGANVLTF. CDR3 DNA sequence: TGTGCCAGCTCACTCGGGACGGCTGGGGCCAACGTCCTGACTTTC. The chain links TRBV18 to TRBJ2-6; D may match TRBD1 or TRBD2 (5 bases each). CDR1 and CDR2 (germline): KGHSH, LQKENI. V was trimmed by 4 bases and J by 2 bases, leaving 9 bases between them. CDR3 size: 15 residues.

This clone has only one observation. The genes are TRBV7-7 and TRBJ2-2; TRBD2 matches at 7 bases. V was pared by 3 bases and J by 7 bases, with 14 bases of the junction left unmatched. The CDR3 length is 17 residues. Germline-derived CDR1 and CDR2 are SSHAT and FNYEAQ (reference sequence). The CDR3 here is CASSFRLAVGGIGELFF. The CDR3 nucleotides are TGTGCCAGCAGCTTCCGTCTAGCGGTCGGCGGTATCGGGGAGCTGTTTTTT.

The sample holds a few counts of this clone. The V call is TRBV25-1, the J call TRBJ1-3; 9 bases are shared with TRBD1. V gave up 8 bases and J gave up 2 bases; unmatched junction bases: 7. The CDR3 length is 15 residues. The germline gives CDR1 MGHDK, CDR2 SYGVNS. The CDR3, as DNA: TGTGCCAGCCGGGGACAGGGCCTCCCTGGAAACACCATATATTTT. It is translated as CASRGQGLPGNTIYF.

In this sample, this clone turned up once. J is TRBJ2-3 and V is TRBV28, with 11 bases aligning to TRBD1. This CDR3 spans 14 amino acids. Trimming at V came to 11 bases and at J to 5 bases, leaving 9 bases not matched to a gene. Germline V gene sequence: CDR1 MDHEN, CDR2 SYDVKM. CDR3 sequence reads: CAYCPGTGGDTQYF. Written as DNA, the CDR3 is TGTGCCTATTGCCCCGGGACAGGGGGAGATACGCAGTATTTT. Combining the CDR3 with reference TRBV28 and TRBJ2-3 gives the whole variable domain DVKVTQSSRYLVKRTGEKVFLECVQDMDHENMFWYRQDPGLGLRLIYFSYDVKMKEKGDIPEGYSVSREKKERFSLILESASTNQTSMYLCAYCPGTGGDTQYFGPGTRLTVL.

This clone has just a few counts. The genes are TRBV7-7 and TRBJ2-2; 9 bases map to TRBD2. The CDR3 has 16 residues. The J segment lost 5 bases and the V segment lost 3 bases, leaving 7 bases of the junction unmatched. CDR1 is SSHAT and CDR2 is FNYEAQ in the germline V gene (reference sequence). The CDR3 loop reads CASSLGLAGRTGELFF. Here the CDR3 DNA reads TGTGCCAGCAGCTTGGGCCTAGCGGGACGTACCGGGGAGCTGTTTTTT.

This clone was detected only once. The J gene is TRBJ2-3, the V gene TRBV19, with 8 bases fitting TRBD1. V trimming: 6 bases; J trimming: 2 bases; junction bases outside the gene matches: 4. The CDR3 contains 14 residues. Germline CDR1 reads LNHDA; CDR2 reads SQIVND (reference sequence). CDR3 sequence: CASSRGLATDTQYF. The CDR3 DNA reads as TGTGCCAGTAGCAGGGGGCTGGCCACAGATACGCAGTATTTT.

This clone was observed a handful of times. The chain joins TRBV5-5 to TRBJ1-5, with TRBD1 matching over 7 bases. CDR3 length: 17 residues. CDR1 and CDR2 (germline): SGHKS, YYEKEE (reference sequence). V trimming: 1 base; J trimming: 7 bases; junction bases outside the gene matches: 14. The CDR3 sequence is CASSLRAQPGQWQPQHF. The CDR3 coding sequence is TGTGCCAGCAGCTTGCGAGCACAACCGGGACAGTGGCAGCCCCAGCATTTT.

The rearrangement links TRBV19 to TRBJ2-5, with 12 bases aligning to TRBD2. Germline CDR1 reads LNHDA; CDR2 reads SQIVND (reference sequence). V lost 7 bases to trimming and J lost 4 bases; unmatched junction nucleotides: 4. The CDR3 is made up of 14 amino acids. The CDR3 reads CASKTSGGRETQYF. CDR3 in DNA: TGTGCCAGTAAAACTAGCGGGGGGCGAGAGACCCAGTACTTC. Together with reference TRBV19 and TRBJ2-5, the CDR3 gives the full variable domain: DGGITQSPKYLFRKEGQNVTLSCEQNLNHDAMYWYRQDPGQGLRLIYYSQIVNDFQKGDIAEGYSVSREKKESFPLTVTSAQKNPTAFYLCASKTSGGRETQYFGPGTRLLVL.

This chain joins TRBV4-1 and TRBJ1-3; D might be TRBD1 (6 bases). Germline CDR1 MGHRA, CDR2 YSYEKL. The CDR3 is made up of 14 amino acids. V was shortened by 1 base and J by 2 bases, with 6 bases between the two germline ends. In nucleotides, the CDR3 is TGCGCCAGCAGCCAAGGGGGGCCTGGAAACACCATATATTTT. This codes for CASSQGGPGNTIYF.

The rearrangement uses TRBV19 and TRBJ1-2, with 7 bases lining up with TRBD1. V gave up 7 bases and J gave up 2 bases; unmatched junction bases: 10. This CDR3 is 15 amino acids long. The germline V gene has CDR1 LNHDA and CDR2 SQIVND (reference sequence). The CDR3 DNA reads TGTGCCAGTAAACAGGGGCCAAGTCAGAACTATGGCTACACCTTC. Its protein product is CASKQGPSQNYGYTF.

CDR3 bases: TGTGCCAGCAGCTCCGCTCCGGGACTAGCGGGGAGATTACACAATGAGCAGTTCTTC. Translated, it gives CASSSAPGLAGRLHNEQFF. The rearrangement links TRBV11-2 to TRBJ2-1; 13 positions match TRBD2. This CDR3 is 19 amino acids long. J lost 5 bases, V lost 4 bases, and 14 bases had no gene match. Germline values: CDR1 SGHAT, CDR2 FQNNGV.

The chain is built from TRBV6-1 and TRBJ1-2; D is undetermined. This CDR3 comprises 14 residues. Germline CDR1 and CDR2: MNHNS and SASEGT. The V gene lost 3 bases and the J gene lost 4 bases, with 12 bases spanning the gap. CDR3 bases: TGTGCCAGCAGTGAGGGCCAGGTCCTCTATGGCTACACCTTC. Amino acids: CASSEGQVLYGYTF.

This chain links TRBV28 with TRBJ1-4; TRBD1 matches 8 bases. Germline V lookup: CDR1 MDHEN, CDR2 SYDVKM. The CDR3 sequence is 14 residues long. The V segment lost 6 bases and the J segment 8 bases; nucleotides outside the gene matches: 8. The CDR3 region is CASRLGQGREKLFF. CDR3 nucleotides: TGTGCCAGCAGACTTGGACAGGGTAGGGAAAAACTGTTTTTT.

The chain couples TRBV2 to TRBJ2-5; TRBD2 might be the D (6 bases). The CDR3 runs 15 residues. CDR1 SNHLY and CDR2 FYNNEI come from the germline V gene. Trimming shortened V by 2 bases and J by 4 bases, and 14 bases separated the two germline ends. The CDR3 DNA follows: TGTGCCAGCAGTGAAACCACGGGGGTTGGAGAGACCCAGTACTTC. As protein: CASSETTGVGETQYF.

V and J are TRBV7-9 and TRBJ2-2, with 7 bases matching TRBD2. With 3 bases clipped from V and 4 bases from J, the junction kept 8 bases outside the gene matches. CDR3 length equals 16 residues. Germline V lookup: CDR1 SEHNR, CDR2 FQNEAQ (reference sequence). The CDR3 loop is CASSFPQRGSTGELFF. CDR3 DNA: TGTGCCAGCAGCTTTCCCCAGCGGGGCAGCACCGGGGAGCTGTTTTTT.

The rearrangement joins TRBV7-6 to TRBJ1-2; 7 positions agree with TRBD1. CDR3 length: 14 amino acids. Germline CDR1 and CDR2: SGHVS and FNYEAQ. J was trimmed by 4 bases and V by 5 bases; bases with no gene match: 7. In DNA form, the CDR3 reads TGTGCCAGCAGCCCAGCAGGGGGGGGCTATGGCTACACCTTC. Amino acid sequence: CASSPAGGGYGYTF.

This chain links TRBV4-2 with TRBJ1-2; D gene unclear. Germline V gives CDR1 LGHNA, CDR2 YNFKEQ. The CDR3 sequence is 12 residues long. With 7 bases removed from V and 3 bases from J, the gap between germline ends came to 9 bases. This CDR3 is CASKAGDYGYTF. CDR3 DNA sequence: TGTGCCAGCAAGGCTGGGGACTATGGCTACACCTTC.

The chain recombines TRBV19 with TRBJ2-5, with D uncertain. Germline CDR1 LNHDA, CDR2 SQIVND (reference sequence). The CDR3 length is 11 residues. V was pared by 5 bases and J by 7 bases, with 8 bases between. This CDR3 reads CASSSPGTQYF. The CDR3 DNA sequence: TGTGCCAGTAGTTCCCCGGGGACCCAGTACTTC. Based on the CDR3 plus reference TRBV19 and TRBJ2-5, the full variable domain is DGGITQSPKYLFRKEGQNVTLSCEQNLNHDAMYWYRQDPGQGLRLIYYSQIVNDFQKGDIAEGYSVSREKKESFPLTVTSAQKNPTAFYLCASSSPGTQYFGPGTRLLVL.

V usage is TRBV10-2 and J usage is TRBJ1-4, with D maybe TRBD1 (5 bases). V gave up 8 bases and J gave up 8 bases, with 15 bases separating them. CDR3 length: 13 amino acids. CDR1 WSHSY and CDR2 SAAADI come from the germline V gene. Here the CDR3 reads CASRSGVAEKLFF. The CDR3 DNA sequence: TGCGCCAGCCGCTCGGGGGTTGCCGAAAAACTGTTTTTT.

The chain has TRBV5-6 and TRBJ1-3, with 9 bases aligning to TRBD1. This CDR3 has 17 residues. Germline values: CDR1 SGHDT, CDR2 YYEEEE. Losses at the gene ends were 4 bases for V and 4 bases for J; bases not matched to a gene: 12. The CDR3 DNA reads as TGTGCCAGCAGCCAATATTTTCCGGGACAGGGAGGAAACACCATATATTTT. It codes for CASSQYFPGQGGNTIYF. Using reference TRBV5-6 and TRBJ1-3 for the parts outside the CDR3, the full variable domain is DAGVTQSPTHLIKTRGQQVTLRCSPKSGHDTVSWYQQALGQGPQFIFQYYEEEERQRGNFPDRFSGHQFPNYSSELNVNALLLGDSALYLCASSQYFPGQGGNTIYFGEGSWLTVV.

The genes are TRBV7-8 and TRBJ1-1; weak D call: TRBD1 (6 bases). The CDR3 has 15 amino acids. The ends were cut back, 5 bases at V and 4 bases at J, with 17 bases in the middle. CDR1 is SGHVS, CDR2 FQNEAQ, per germline. As DNA, the CDR3 is TGTGCCAGCAGCACACAGGGTACGGGCCTCACTGAAGCTTTCTTT. The encoded protein is CASSTQGTGLTEAFF.

This chain connects TRBV7-6 to TRBJ2-1; D is ambiguous. The CDR3 length is 12 residues. Between the trimmed V and J ends, which lost 5 bases and 5 bases, there was a span of 7 bases. CDR1 is SGHVS and CDR2 is FNYEAQ in the germline V gene. CDR3 in amino acids: CASSLRDNEQFF. CDR3 bases: TGTGCCAGCAGCCTAAGGGACAATGAGCAGTTCTTC. Drawing the rest from reference TRBV7-6 and TRBJ2-1, the complete variable domain is GAGVSQSPRYKVTKRGQDVALRCDPISGHVSLYWYRQALGQGPEFLTYFNYEAQQDKSGLPNDRFSAERPEGSISTLTIQRTEQRDSAMYRCASSLRDNEQFFGPGTRLTVL.

The CDR3 coding sequence is TGCGCCAGCAGCCAAGAAGACCAGCGACCCTCTGGAAACACCATATATTTT. This sequence encodes CASSQEDQRPSGNTIYF. The rearrangement joins TRBV4-3 to TRBJ1-3; D not resolved. This CDR3 region has 17 residues. Germline-derived CDR1 and CDR2 are LGHNA and YSLEER. V lost 0 bases and J 0 bases, leaving 12 bases between the germline ends.